The entry that follows covers one TCR beta chain sequence. What it binds is not known. These data belong to a study of T cells in tumors after PD-1 blockade. Turning to the study itself: Prior checkpoint blockade, systemic immunosuppressant use, or anti-cancer therapy within 4 weeks excluded patients. During anti-PD-1 treatment, some patients continued daily vismodegib 150 mg. Study observations and caveats: Blood contained about 43% of the tumor's TCR clonotypes.

TCRdb keeps only in-frame clones here, not all; method: immunoSEQ multiplex PCR. The sample contains roughly 12,000 clones, 63% of which appear only once. This TCR was recovered from a human donor with basal cell carcinoma. Sequenced here: tumor tissue, sampled before anti-PD-1 treatment.

CDR3 residues: CASSSGGYEQYF. The CDR3 region has the DNA TGCGCCAGCAGCTCGGGAGGCTACGAGCAGTACTTC. The gene calls are TRBV5-1 and TRBJ2-5, with TRBD2 matching over 7 bases. The end of the DNA fits TRBJ2-7 better, so the J call may be wrong. Germline V gene data show CDR1 as SGHRS and CDR2 as YFSETQ. This CDR3 is built from 12 residues.